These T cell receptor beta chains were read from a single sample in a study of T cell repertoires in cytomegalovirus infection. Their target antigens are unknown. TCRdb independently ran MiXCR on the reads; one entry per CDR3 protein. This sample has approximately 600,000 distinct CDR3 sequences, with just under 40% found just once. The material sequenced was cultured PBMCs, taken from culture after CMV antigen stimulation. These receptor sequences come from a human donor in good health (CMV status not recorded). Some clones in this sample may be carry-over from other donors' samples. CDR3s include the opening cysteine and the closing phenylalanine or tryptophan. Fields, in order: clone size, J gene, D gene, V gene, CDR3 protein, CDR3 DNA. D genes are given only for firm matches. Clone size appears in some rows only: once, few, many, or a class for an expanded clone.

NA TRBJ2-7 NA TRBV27 CASSLRWGQRLEYEQYF TGTGCCAGCAGTTTACGGTGGGGGCAACGGCTCGAGTACGAGCAGTACTTC
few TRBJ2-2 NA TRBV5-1 CASSLAGAPGELFF TGCGCCAGCAGCTTGGCGGGAGCGCCCGGGGAGCTGTTTTTT
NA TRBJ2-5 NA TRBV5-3 CVSSVQGVGQETQYF TGTGTCAGCAGCGTACAAGGGGTGGGCCAAGAGACCCAGTACTTC
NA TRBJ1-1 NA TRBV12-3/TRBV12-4 CASSSYREMNTEAFF TGTGCCAGCAGTTCTTACAGGGAGATGAACACTGAAGCTTTCTTT
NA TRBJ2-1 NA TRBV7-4 CASSQLQGYNEQFF TGTGCCAGCAGTCAACTACAGGGATACAATGAGCAGTTCTTC
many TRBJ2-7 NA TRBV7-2 CASSLSGQSYEQYF TGTGCCAGCAGCTTGTCAGGACAGTCCTACGAGCAGTACTTC
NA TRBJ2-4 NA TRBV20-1 CSARDHLGAKNIQYF TGCAGTGCTAGAGATCACCTAGGAGCCAAAAACATTCAGTACTTC
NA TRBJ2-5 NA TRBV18 CASSLQRPGRETQYF TGTGCCAGCTCCCTTCAGCGACCGGGAAGAGAGACCCAGTACTTC
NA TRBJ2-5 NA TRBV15 CATSRAPGHGMETQYF TGTGCCACCAGCAGAGCCCCGGGCCACGGGATGGAGACCCAGTACTTC
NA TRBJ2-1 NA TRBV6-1 CASTGTWLRNEQFF TGTGCCAGCACCGGGACCTGGCTCCGCAATGAGCAGTTCTTC
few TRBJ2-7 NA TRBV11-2 CASSPSLGPSTEPHYEQYF TGTGCCAGCAGCCCAAGTTTGGGCCCATCCACAGAGCCCCACTACGAGCAGTACTTC
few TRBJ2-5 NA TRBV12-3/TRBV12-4 CASSPGLPGGTQYF TGTGCCAGCAGCCCGGGACTCCCAGGTGGGACCCAGTACTTC
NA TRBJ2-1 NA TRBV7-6 CASSLDPADEQFF TGTGCCAGCAGCTTAGATCCAGCGGATGAGCAGTTCTTC
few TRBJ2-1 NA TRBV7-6 CASSSSQNNEQFF TGTGCCAGCAGCTCCTCACAGAACAATGAGCAGTTCTTC
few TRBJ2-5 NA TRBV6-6 CASSGAVETQYF TGTGCCAGCAGCGGTGCTGTGGAGACCCAGTACTTC
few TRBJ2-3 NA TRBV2 CASRDPMERYLTDTQYF TGTGCCAGCAGGGACCCTATGGAGCGGTACCTCACAGATACGCAGTATTTT
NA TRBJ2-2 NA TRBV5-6 CASSLGRKNTGELFF TGTGCCAGCAGCCTTGGGCGGAAAAACACCGGGGAGCTGTTTTTT
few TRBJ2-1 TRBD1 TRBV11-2 CASSARQGDAYNEQFF TGTGCCAGCAGCGCCAGACAGGGGGACGCCTACAATGAGCAGTTCTTC
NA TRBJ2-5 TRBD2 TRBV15 CATTLAGTELETQYF TGTGCCACAACCTTAGCGGGGACGGAATTAGAGACCCAGTACTTC
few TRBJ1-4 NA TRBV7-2 CASSAQKQATNEKLFF TGTGCCAGCAGCGCCCAAAAACAGGCAACTAATGAAAAACTGTTTTTT
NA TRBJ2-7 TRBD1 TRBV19 CASSIAVYWTGLNEQYF TGTGCCAGTAGTATAGCGGTTTACTGGACAGGGCTAAACGAGCAGTACTTC
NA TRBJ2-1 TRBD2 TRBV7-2 CASSSPGTRGRNEQFF TGTGCCAGCAGCTCCCCCGGGACTAGGGGCCGCAATGAGCAGTTCTTC
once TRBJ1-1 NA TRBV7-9 CASSHDGGDTEAFF TGTGCCAGCAGCCACGATGGTGGGGACACTGAAGCTTTCTTT
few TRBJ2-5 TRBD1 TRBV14 CASSQFHRGETQYF TGTGCCAGCAGCCAATTTCACAGGGGAGAGACCCAGTACTTC
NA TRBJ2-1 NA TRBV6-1 CASSEGEGPFYEQFF TGTGCCAGCAGTGAGGGGGAAGGGCCCTTTTATGAGCAGTTCTTC
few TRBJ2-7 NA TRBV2 CASRVRAGGYEQYF TGTGCCAGCAGAGTCCGCGCAGGGGGGTACGAGCAGTACTTC
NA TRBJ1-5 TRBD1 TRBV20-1 CSARSRVTGVNQPQHF TGCAGTGCTAGAAGCAGAGTGACAGGGGTGAATCAGCCCCAGCATTTT
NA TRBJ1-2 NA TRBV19 CASRTTGQLYGYTF TGTGCCAGTAGGACCACGGGACAACTATATGGCTACACCTTC